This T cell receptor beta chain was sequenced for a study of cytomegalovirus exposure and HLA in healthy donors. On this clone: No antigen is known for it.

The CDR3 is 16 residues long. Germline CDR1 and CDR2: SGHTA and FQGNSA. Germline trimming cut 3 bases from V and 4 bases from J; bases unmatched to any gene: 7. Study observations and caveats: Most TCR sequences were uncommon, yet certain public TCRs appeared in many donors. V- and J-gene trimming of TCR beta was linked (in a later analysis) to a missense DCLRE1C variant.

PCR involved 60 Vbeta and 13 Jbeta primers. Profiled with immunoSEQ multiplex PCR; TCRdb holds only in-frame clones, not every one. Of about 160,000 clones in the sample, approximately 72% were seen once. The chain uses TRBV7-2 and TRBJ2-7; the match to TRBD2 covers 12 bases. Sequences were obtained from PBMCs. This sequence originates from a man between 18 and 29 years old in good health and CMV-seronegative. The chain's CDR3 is CASSFPSGRALYEQYF. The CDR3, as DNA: TGTGCCAGCAGCTTCCCTAGCGGGAGGGCCCTTTACGAGCAGTACTTC.